This TCR beta chain was found in a study of blood T cell repertoires in COVID-19. Study background: The study drew acute and convalescent COVID-19 samples from the United States, Italy and Spain. PBMCs, B-cell-depleted T cells, or T cells provided the cDNA or gDNA that made up the material.

This clone was seen just once. Germline-derived CDR1 and CDR2 are MNHNY and SVGAGI (reference sequence). J was trimmed by 4 bases and V by 5 bases; bases with no gene match: 12. The CDR3 contains 16 residues. Per the authors' pipeline: How many nucleated cells were present was estimated from reference gene primer amplification. Clones were sequenced by immunoSEQ multiplex PCR, and TCRdb holds only the in-frame ones, with some missing. V and J calls plus clone size are reproduced from that table; the DNA served to infer D and trimming. The sample lists 85,000 to 100,000 clones, approximately 83% occurring once.

J is TRBJ2-5 and V is TRBV6-6, with 8 bases that match TRBD2. The TCR sequence derives from a man aged 60-69 years with acute or convalescent COVID-19. The sequenced material came from peripheral blood. CDR3 sequence: CASSNLGGAGGETQYF. In nucleotides, the CDR3 is TGTGCCAGCAGTAACCTCGGGGGGGCCGGCGGAGAGACCCAGTACTTC.